The source of this TCR beta chain is a study of blood T cell repertoires in COVID-19. Study information: In each case, the material was cDNA or gDNA derived from T cells, B-cell-depleted T cells, or PBMCs.

TCRdb's table, derived via immunoSEQ multiplex PCR, lists solely in-frame clones and lacks some. The sample consists of roughly 210,000 clones, about 85% of them appearing once. CDR1 and CDR2 (germline): SGHVS, FNYEAQ. Unmatched junction bases numbered 5, after V lost 0 bases and J lost 4 bases. This CDR3 region has 16 residues. The TCR was taken from a man in his sixties or seventies with acute or convalescent COVID-19. Sequencing was done on a sample of peripheral blood. The rearrangement joins TRBV7-6 to TRBJ2-1; 8 bases match TRBD2. The CDR3 is CASSLAVSGAYNEQFF. CDR3 bases: TGTGCCAGCAGCTTAGCGGTTAGCGGGGCATACAATGAGCAGTTCTTC.